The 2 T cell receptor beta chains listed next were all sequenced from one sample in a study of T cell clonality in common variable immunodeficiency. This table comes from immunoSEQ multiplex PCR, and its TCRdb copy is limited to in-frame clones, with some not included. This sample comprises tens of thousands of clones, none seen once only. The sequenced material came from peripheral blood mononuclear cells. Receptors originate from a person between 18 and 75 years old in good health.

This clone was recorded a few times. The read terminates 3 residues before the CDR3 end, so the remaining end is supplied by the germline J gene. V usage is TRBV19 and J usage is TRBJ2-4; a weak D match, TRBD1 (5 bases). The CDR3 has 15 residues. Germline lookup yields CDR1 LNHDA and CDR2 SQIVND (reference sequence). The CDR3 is CASSIRTPSRYGQYF. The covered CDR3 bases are TGTGCCAGTAGTATAAGGACACCCTCTAGGTATGGT.

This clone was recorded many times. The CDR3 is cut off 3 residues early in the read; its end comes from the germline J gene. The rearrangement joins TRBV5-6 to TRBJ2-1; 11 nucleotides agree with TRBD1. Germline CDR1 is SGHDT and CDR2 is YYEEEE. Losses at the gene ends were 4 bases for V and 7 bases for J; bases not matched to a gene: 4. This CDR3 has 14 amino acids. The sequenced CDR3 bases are TGTGCCAGCAGCCCGGGACAGGGGGTTAATGAG. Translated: CASSPGQGVNE. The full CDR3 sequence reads CASSPGQGVNEQFF.